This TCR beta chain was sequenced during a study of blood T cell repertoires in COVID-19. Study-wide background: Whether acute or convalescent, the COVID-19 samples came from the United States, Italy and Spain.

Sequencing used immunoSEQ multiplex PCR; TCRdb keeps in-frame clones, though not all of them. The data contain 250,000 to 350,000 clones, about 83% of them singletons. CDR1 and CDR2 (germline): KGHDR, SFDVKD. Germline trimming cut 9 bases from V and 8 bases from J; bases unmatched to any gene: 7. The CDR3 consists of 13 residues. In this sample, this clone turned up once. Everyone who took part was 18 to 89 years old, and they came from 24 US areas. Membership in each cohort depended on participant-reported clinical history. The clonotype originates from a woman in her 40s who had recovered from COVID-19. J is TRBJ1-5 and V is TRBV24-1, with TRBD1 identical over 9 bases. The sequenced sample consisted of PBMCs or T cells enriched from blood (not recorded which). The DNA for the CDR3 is TGTGCCACCGCCGGGACAGGGTGGGAGCCCCAGCATTTT. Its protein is CATAGTGWEPQHF.